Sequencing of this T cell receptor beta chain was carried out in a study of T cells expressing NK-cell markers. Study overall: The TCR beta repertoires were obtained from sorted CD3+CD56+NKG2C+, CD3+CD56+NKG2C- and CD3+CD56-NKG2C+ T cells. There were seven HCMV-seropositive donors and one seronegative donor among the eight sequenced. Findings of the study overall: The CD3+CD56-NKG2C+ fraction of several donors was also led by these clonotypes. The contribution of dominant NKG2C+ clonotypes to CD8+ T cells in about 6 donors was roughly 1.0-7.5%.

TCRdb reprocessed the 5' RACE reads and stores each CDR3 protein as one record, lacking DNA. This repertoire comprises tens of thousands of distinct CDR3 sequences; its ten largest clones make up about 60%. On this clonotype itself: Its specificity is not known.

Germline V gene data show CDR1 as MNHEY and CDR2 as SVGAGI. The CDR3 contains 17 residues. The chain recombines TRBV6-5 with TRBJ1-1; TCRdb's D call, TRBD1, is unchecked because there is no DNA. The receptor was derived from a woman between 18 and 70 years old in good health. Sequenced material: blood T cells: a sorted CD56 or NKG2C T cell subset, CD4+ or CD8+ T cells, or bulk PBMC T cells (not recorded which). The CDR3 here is CASSYSGGSGVNTEAFF.